This T cell receptor (beta chain) was captured by sequencing in a study of T cells after yellow fever vaccination. Study-wide results and caveats: Boosting was followed by the reappearance of most primary-vaccination clones (under 97% CD4, about 90% CD8). When the response was secondary, it was weaker but reached its peak faster, day 5 versus 15. Contamination of FACS-sorted repertoires by abundant clonotypes from the bulk population could occur.

Researchers made TCR cDNA using 5'RACE template switching, and this step added a universal primer site and UMIs. MiXCR, applied by TCRdb to the 5' RACE reads, yields one record per CDR3 protein. The sample has some 560,000 distinct CDR3 sequences, about 17% seen once. V lost 5 bases and J 2 bases, leaving 9 bases between the germline ends. Germline V gene sequence: CDR1 KGHSH, CDR2 LQKENI. The CDR3 extends over 13 amino acids. This clonotype was detected only a few times. Its target is unknown. The source was PBMCs, collected about 5 days after the first yellow fever vaccination. V gene TRBV18 combines with J gene TRBJ2-5; D may be TRBD1 or TRBD2 (5 bases each). The clonotype originates from a man aged 18 to 30 who received the YFV17D yellow fever vaccine. CDR3 sequence (DNA): TGTGCCAGCTCATGGGACCTTCAAGAGACCCAGTACTTC. It encodes CASSWDLQETQYF.